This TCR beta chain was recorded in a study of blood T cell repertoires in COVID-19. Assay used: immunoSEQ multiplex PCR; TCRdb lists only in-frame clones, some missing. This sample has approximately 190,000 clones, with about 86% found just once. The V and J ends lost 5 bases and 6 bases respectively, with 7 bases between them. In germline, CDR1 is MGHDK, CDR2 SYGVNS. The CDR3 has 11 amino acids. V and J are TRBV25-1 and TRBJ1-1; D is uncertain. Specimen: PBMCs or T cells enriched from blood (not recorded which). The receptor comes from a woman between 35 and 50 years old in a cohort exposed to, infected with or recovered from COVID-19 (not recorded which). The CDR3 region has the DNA TGTGCCAGCAGTAGCTCTTCTGAAGCTTTCTTT. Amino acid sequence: CASSSSSEAFF.